These T cell receptor beta chains were read from a single sample in a study of blood T cell repertoires in COVID-19. The table came from immunoSEQ multiplex PCR; TCRdb's copy has only in-frame clones and leaves some out. The profile covers about 140,000 clones, with 80% to 90% appearing a single time and about 11% taken by the ten largest. Material for sequencing was peripheral blood. The origin of the receptors is a woman older than 75 with acute or convalescent COVID-19. Each CDR3 is given without its conserved first and last residue. Each record gives: V gene, J gene, CDR3 protein.

TRBV28	TRBJ2-7	ASSPGVYEQY
TRBV4-2	TRBJ2-3	ASSQLAGASTDTQY
TRBV6-6	TRBJ1-4	ASSYGAGGREKLF
TRBV7-2	TRBJ1-5	ASRKDRANQPQH
TRBV2	TRBJ2-1	ASSEDRDSNNEQF
TRBV2	TRBJ1-5	ASSEEVGFPQH
TRBV19	TRBJ1-2	ASSIGGNYGYT
TRBV6-2/TRBV6-3	TRBJ1-6	ASSYSRTGGVSPLH
TRBV29-1	TRBJ2-1	SVERVSRGNNEQF
TRBV7-2	TRBJ1-4	ASSSRQSTNEKLF
TRBV27	TRBJ1-3	ASSLQGASGNTIY
TRBV4-3	TRBJ1-1	ASSQGQGSSMNTEAF
TRBV5-1	TRBJ2-7	ASIPGTGSHEQY
TRBV5-5	TRBJ1-1	ASSSQGQGRTEAF
TRBV19	TRBJ2-3	ASRGTQSTDTQY
TRBV5-5	TRBJ1-1	ASSLRSDGGGNTEAF
TRBV6-5	TRBJ1-1	ASTRPGGTEAF
TRBV27	TRBJ1-5	ASSPNGRPNQPQH
TRBV5-6	TRBJ1-2	ASSLQTPDNYGYT
TRBV6-5	TRBJ2-5	ASSASGGEETQY
TRBV5-1	TRBJ2-5	ASSGTLAGGPETQY
TRBV18	TRBJ2-5	ASSPTRTDPQY
TRBV15	TRBJ1-1	ATSRDLQRPGTEAF
TRBV9	TRBJ1-2	ASSVDQAGLNFYGYT
TRBV11-2	TRBJ2-7	ASSLQGYEQY
TRBV19	TRBJ2-5	ASRAGGQRETQY
TRBV4-3	TRBJ1-2	ASSPKTDRANYGYT
TRBV24-1	TRBJ2-1	ATSDSRPQQGSSYNEQF
TRBV4-2	TRBJ1-4	ASSQDSSGIGEKLF
TRBV5-6	TRBJ1-1	ASSFSANGGVKAF
TRBV5-8	TRBJ1-5	ASSPRDRLIKNNQPQH
TRBV5-1	TRBJ1-6	ASSFASQDSPLH
TRBV7-2	TRBJ2-1	ASSLVGTSGSNEQF
TRBV7-3	TRBJ1-1	ASSPMGRSTEAF
TRBV18	TRBJ1-6	ASSPSRAAGDSPLH
TRBV3-1/TRBV3-2	TRBJ1-1	ASSEGARRAF
TRBV18	TRBJ2-2	ASSPSTDTGELF
TRBV5-1	TRBJ2-2	ASRPGQGNTGELF
TRBV5-1	TRBJ1-1	ASSPLAGSLNTEAF
TRBV7-9	TRBJ1-1	ASSLNRNTEAF
TRBV5-4	TRBJ2-3	ASTRGGRGGADTQY
TRBV7-2	TRBJ1-2	ASSGQGIYGYT
TRBV6-2/TRBV6-3	TRBJ2-6	ASSPSSSGANVLT
TRBV5-1	TRBJ2-5	ASSLLAGGQETQY
TRBV7-8	TRBJ1-6	ASSPKLTVFNSPLH